The rows below give T cell receptor beta chains drawn from one sample of a study of cytomegalovirus exposure and HLA in healthy donors. Method: immunoSEQ multiplex PCR; TCRdb's copy keeps in-frame clones and lacks some. The table records 90,000 to 110,000 clones, more than 60% of them present only once. The sequencing input was PBMCs. Receptors originate from a young man in good health and CMV-seronegative. The CDR3 runs from the conserved cysteine through the conserved F or W. Each record gives: clone size, D gene, J gene, V gene, CDR3 DNA, CDR3 protein. The D gene is left open where the match is weak. Part of the rows lack a size; the others show once, few, many or a class for expanded clones.

clone size: -
D gene: -
J gene: TRBJ1-1
V gene: TRBV4-2
CDR3 DNA: TGTGCCAGCAGCCAGGGGCGTACCTTTGAGAACACTGAAGCTTTCTTT
CDR3 protein: CASSQGRTFENTEAFF

clone size: -
D gene: -
J gene: TRBJ2-7
V gene: TRBV5-6
CDR3 DNA: TGTGCCAGCAGCGCACTAAACACATACGAGCAGTACTTC
CDR3 protein: CASSALNTYEQYF

clone size: -
D gene: TRBD2
J gene: TRBJ2-1
V gene: TRBV29-1
CDR3 DNA: TGCAGCGTTGTTGGGGGAGGGACCAGCGGCACTGAGCAGTTCTTC
CDR3 protein: CSVVGGGTSGTEQFF

clone size: -
D gene: TRBD1
J gene: TRBJ2-1
V gene: TRBV6-5
CDR3 DNA: TGTGCCAGCGGAACCGGGACAGGGAATGAGCAGTTCTTC
CDR3 protein: CASGTGTGNEQFF

clone size: -
D gene: TRBD2
J gene: TRBJ2-5
V gene: TRBV7-2
CDR3 DNA: TGTGCCAGCAGCCTGACTCTAGCGGGAGGCGGCGAGACCCAGTACTTC
CDR3 protein: CASSLTLAGGGETQYF

clone size: few
D gene: -
J gene: TRBJ1-4
V gene: TRBV2
CDR3 DNA: TGTGCCAGCAGAGGGGACCGGGGGACTAATGAAAAACTGTTTTTT
CDR3 protein: CASRGDRGTNEKLFF

clone size: -
D gene: TRBD1
J gene: TRBJ2-3
V gene: TRBV7-2
CDR3 DNA: TGTGCCAGCAGCCGCCGGGACAGATACACAGATACGCAGTATTTT
CDR3 protein: CASSRRDRYTDTQYF

clone size: -
D gene: -
J gene: TRBJ1-2
V gene: TRBV25-1
CDR3 DNA: TGTGCCAGCAGTGGGGGGGGCCCTAACTATGGCTACACCTTC
CDR3 protein: CASSGGGPNYGYTF

clone size: -
D gene: -
J gene: TRBJ1-1
V gene: TRBV6-1
CDR3 DNA: TGTGCCAGCTCTCGGGGGGTTTTGAGCACTGAAGCTTTCTTT
CDR3 protein: CASSRGVLSTEAFF

clone size: -
D gene: TRBD1
J gene: TRBJ1-4
V gene: TRBV4-2
CDR3 DNA: TGTGCCAGCAACCAAGGCCCCCAGGGGGCAGAAACTAATGAAAAACTGTTTTTT
CDR3 protein: CASNQGPQGAETNEKLFF

clone size: -
D gene: -
J gene: TRBJ1-2
V gene: TRBV29-1
CDR3 DNA: TGCAGCGTCCCCTCGACCCTAGAGTCGGATGGCTACACCTTC
CDR3 protein: CSVPSTLESDGYTF

clone size: -
D gene: TRBD1
J gene: TRBJ2-1
V gene: TRBV7-3
CDR3 DNA: TGTGCCAGCAGCATGGGACAGACTTGGGGCAATGAGCAGTTCTTC
CDR3 protein: CASSMGQTWGNEQFF

clone size: -
D gene: TRBD2
J gene: TRBJ2-5
V gene: TRBV28
CDR3 DNA: TGTGCCAGCAGGCGGCCGGGACTAGGGATCCAAGAGACCCAGTACTTC
CDR3 protein: CASRRPGLGIQETQYF

clone size: few
D gene: -
J gene: TRBJ1-4
V gene: TRBV29-1
CDR3 DNA: TGCAGCGCCATTACGGAGGCTAATGAAAAACTGTTTTTT
CDR3 protein: CSAITEANEKLFF

clone size: -
D gene: TRBD1
J gene: TRBJ1-1
V gene: TRBV4-1
CDR3 DNA: TGCGCCAGCAGCCAACCCGGGACAGGGGAGGGGTCAGAAGCTTTCTTT
CDR3 protein: CASSQPGTGEGSEAFF

clone size: -
D gene: -
J gene: TRBJ2-2
V gene: TRBV15
CDR3 DNA: TGTGCCACCAGCAGGGGGCCGAACACCGGGGAGCTGTTTTTT
CDR3 protein: CATSRGPNTGELFF

clone size: few
D gene: TRBD1
J gene: TRBJ1-3
V gene: TRBV10-2
CDR3 DNA: TGCGCCAGCAGTGATTCCCAGGGGGACTCTGGAAACACCATATATTTT
CDR3 protein: CASSDSQGDSGNTIYF

clone size: -
D gene: TRBD1
J gene: TRBJ1-1
V gene: TRBV6-5
CDR3 DNA: TGTGCCAGCACCCTGACAGGGACATTCAACACTGAAGCTTTCTTT
CDR3 protein: CASTLTGTFNTEAFF

clone size: -
D gene: -
J gene: TRBJ2-4
V gene: TRBV10-2
CDR3 DNA: TGCGCCAGCAGTGAGTACAGATCTGCCAAAAACATTCAGTACTTC
CDR3 protein: CASSEYRSAKNIQYF

clone size: -
D gene: -
J gene: TRBJ2-1
V gene: TRBV9
CDR3 DNA: TGTGCCAGCAGCGTAGTCCCTACCGGTGAGCAGTTCTTC
CDR3 protein: CASSVVPTGEQFF

clone size: -
D gene: TRBD1
J gene: TRBJ1-1
V gene: TRBV19
CDR3 DNA: TGTGCCAGTAGTCGTGGAGGGGGCAGAGAGGTTAACACTGAAGCTTTCTTT
CDR3 protein: CASSRGGGREVNTEAFF

clone size: -
D gene: -
J gene: TRBJ1-1
V gene: TRBV5-1
CDR3 DNA: TGCGCCAGCAGCTTGGTTTCACCTGGGAGCACTGAAGCTTTCTTT
CDR3 protein: CASSLVSPGSTEAFF

clone size: few
D gene: -
J gene: TRBJ1-5
V gene: TRBV4-1
CDR3 DNA: TGCGCCAGCAGCCTGAACTACTACGGGGAATCCAATCAGCCCCAGCATTTT
CDR3 protein: CASSLNYYGESNQPQHF

clone size: -
D gene: TRBD2
J gene: TRBJ2-5
V gene: TRBV7-2
CDR3 DNA: TGTGCCAGCAGCTTAGCTAGCGGGAGGGAGACCCAGTACTTC
CDR3 protein: CASSLASGRETQYF

clone size: few
D gene: TRBD2
J gene: TRBJ2-3
V gene: TRBV29-1
CDR3 DNA: TGCAGCGTTGAAGGGGGGATAGCGGGAGGGCCAGATACGCAGTATTTT
CDR3 protein: CSVEGGIAGGPDTQYF

clone size: -
D gene: -
J gene: TRBJ1-1
V gene: TRBV9
CDR3 DNA: TGTGCCAGCAGCGTAGGGTCAGGGCATATGAACACTGAAGCTTTCTTT
CDR3 protein: CASSVGSGHMNTEAFF